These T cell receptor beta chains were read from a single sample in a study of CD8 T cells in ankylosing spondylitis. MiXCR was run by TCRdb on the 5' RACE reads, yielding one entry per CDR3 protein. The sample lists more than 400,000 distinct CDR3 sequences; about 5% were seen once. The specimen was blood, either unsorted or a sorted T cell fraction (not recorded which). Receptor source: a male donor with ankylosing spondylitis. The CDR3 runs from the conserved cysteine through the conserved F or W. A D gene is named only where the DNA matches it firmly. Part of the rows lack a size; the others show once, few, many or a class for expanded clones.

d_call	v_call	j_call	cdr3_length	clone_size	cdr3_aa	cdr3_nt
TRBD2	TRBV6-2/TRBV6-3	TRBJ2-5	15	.	CASSYLGLAEETQYF	TGTGCCAGCAGTTACTTGGGACTAGCGGAAGAGACCCAGTACTTC
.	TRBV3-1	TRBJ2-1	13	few	CASSPDRQGGQFF	TGTGCCAGCAGCCCGGACCGACAGGGAGGGCAGTTCTTC
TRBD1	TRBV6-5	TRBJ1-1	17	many	CASSYPDGQGGHTEAFF	TGTGCCAGCAGTTACCCGGATGGACAGGGGGGCCACACTGAAGCTTTCTTT
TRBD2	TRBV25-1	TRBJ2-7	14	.	CASSERTSGTPQYF	TGTGCCAGCAGTGAACGTACTAGCGGGACACCGCAGTACTTC
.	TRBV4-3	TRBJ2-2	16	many	CASSQISGWDTGELFF	TGCGCCAGCAGCCAAATATCCGGGTGGGACACCGGGGAGCTGTTTTTT
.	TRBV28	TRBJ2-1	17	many	CAAQAGGAAGSYNEQFF	TGTGCCGCCCAAGCCGGAGGGGCCGCCGGCTCCTACAATGAGCAGTTCTTC
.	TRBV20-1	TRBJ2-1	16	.	CCARAGKGGPYNEQFF	TGCTGTGCTAGAGCGGGCAAAGGAGGGCCTTACAATGAGCAGTTCTTC
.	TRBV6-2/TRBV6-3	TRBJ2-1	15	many	CASSGPGGSSNEQFF	TGTGCCAGCAGCGGCCCGGGGGGCTCGTCGAATGAGCAGTTCTTC
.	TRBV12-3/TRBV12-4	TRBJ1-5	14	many	CASSSDGSNQPQHF	TGTGCCAGCAGTTCCGACGGAAGCAATCAGCCCCAGCATTTT
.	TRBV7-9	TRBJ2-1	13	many	CASSQIRDPEQFF	TGTGCCAGCAGTCAAATCCGGGACCCTGAGCAGTTCTTC
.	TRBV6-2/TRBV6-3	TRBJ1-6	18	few	CASSYSRARTGLNSPLHF	TGTGCCAGCAGTTACTCGAGGGCTCGAACCGGGCTTAATTCACCCCTCCACTTT
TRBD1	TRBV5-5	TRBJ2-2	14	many	CASRSGQGAGELFF	TGTGCCAGCAGATCCGGACAGGGGGCCGGGGAGCTGTTTTTT
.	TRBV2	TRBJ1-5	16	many	CASSDRARKSNQPQHF	TGTGCCAGCAGTGACCGGGCTCGAAAGAGCAATCAGCCCCAGCATTTT
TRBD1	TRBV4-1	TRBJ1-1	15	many	CASSRKGQGNTEAFF	TGCGCCAGCAGCCGGAAGGGACAGGGGAACACTGAAGCTTTCTTT
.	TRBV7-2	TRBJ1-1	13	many	CASSLEQGGGAFF	TGTGCCAGCAGCTTAGAACAGGGAGGGGGAGCTTTCTTT
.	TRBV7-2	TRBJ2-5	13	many	CATSRGYQETQYF	TGTGCCACGTCGAGGGGGTACCAAGAGACCCAGTACTTC
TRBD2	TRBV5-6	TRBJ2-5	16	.	CASSGRTSGGGETQYF	TGTGCCAGCAGCGGGAGGACTAGCGGGGGGGGAGAGACCCAGTACTTC
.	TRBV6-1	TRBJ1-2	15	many	CASSRHQGQKGGYTF	TGTGCCAGCAGTCGCCACCAAGGACAGAAAGGTGGCTACACCTTC